This T cell receptor beta chain was obtained from a study of blood T cell repertoires in COVID-19. Study-level information: Samples of COVID-19 (acute and convalescent) were obtained from the United States, Italy and Spain. PBMCs, B-cell-depleted T cells, or T cells were the source of the cDNA or gDNA that made up the material.

Original analysis: Cell counts per sample came from amplifying reference gene primers. Sequenced by immunoSEQ multiplex PCR; TCRdb stores in-frame clones only, minus some. The D gene and trimming were derived from the DNA, and the V and J assignments and clone size from that table. Counted here are a few hundred thousand clones, around 90% occurring once; the ten biggest clones make up 0.94%. Germline assignment: CDR1 ENHRY and CDR2 SYGVKD. The CDR3 extends over 16 amino acids. V was pared by 7 bases and J by 1 base, with 8 bases of the junction left unmatched. This sequence joins TRBV10-3 and TRBJ1-1; 11 bases map to TRBD1. This clonotype was obtained from a woman between 35 and 50 years old who had recovered from COVID-19. The material sequenced was peripheral blood. CDR3 sequence reads: CAITRDRGFGNTEAFF. CDR3 DNA: TGTGCCATCACACGGGACAGGGGGTTCGGGAACACTGAAGCTTTCTTT.